The clone carrying this T cell receptor (beta chain) was seen ten or more times. TCR beta CDR3 sequences were amplified from RNA transcripts. First-round RT-PCR of the TCR CDR3 relied on the HTBI primer set. Via MiXCR, TCRdb re-called the multiplex PCR reads, giving one row per CDR3 protein. The table shows 600,000 to 850,000 distinct CDR3 sequences, with about 17% occurring only once. The sample comes from a study of T cells in Graves' hyperthyroidism and ophthalmopathy. This CDR3 contains 16 residues. Trimming took 6 bases from V and 0 from J, leaving 16 bases between them. Looked up from germline, CDR1 is SEHNR and CDR2 is FQNEAQ (reference sequence).

The chain employs TRBV7-9 and TRBJ2-3; TRBD1 or TRBD2 may be the D gene (5 bases each). This TCR was recovered from a woman aged 50 to 60 with Graves' hyperthyroidism that later progressed to Graves' ophthalmopathy. The source material was blood. CDR3: CASSHKIGTSTDTQYF. In nucleotides, the CDR3 is TGTGCCAGCAGTCATAAGATTGGGACGAGCACAGATACGCAGTATTTT.